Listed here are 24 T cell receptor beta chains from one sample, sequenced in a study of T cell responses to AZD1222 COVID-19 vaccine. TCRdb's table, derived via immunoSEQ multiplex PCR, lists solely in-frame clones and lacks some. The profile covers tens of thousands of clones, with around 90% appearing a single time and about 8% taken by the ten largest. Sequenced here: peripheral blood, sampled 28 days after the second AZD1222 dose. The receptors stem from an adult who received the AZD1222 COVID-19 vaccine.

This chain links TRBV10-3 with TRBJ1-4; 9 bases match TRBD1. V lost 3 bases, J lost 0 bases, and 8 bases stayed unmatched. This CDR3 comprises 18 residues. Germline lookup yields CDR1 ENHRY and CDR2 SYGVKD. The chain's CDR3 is CAISEYLGQGSTNEKLFF. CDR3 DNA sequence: TGTGCCATCAGTGAATACCTGGGACAGGGCTCAACTAATGAAAAACTGTTTTTT.

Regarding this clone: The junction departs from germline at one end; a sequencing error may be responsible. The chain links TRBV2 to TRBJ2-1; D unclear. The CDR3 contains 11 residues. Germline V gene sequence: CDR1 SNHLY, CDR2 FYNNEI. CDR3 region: CASSVQYERFF. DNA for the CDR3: TGTGCCAGCAGTGTTCAGTATGAGCGGTTCTTC.

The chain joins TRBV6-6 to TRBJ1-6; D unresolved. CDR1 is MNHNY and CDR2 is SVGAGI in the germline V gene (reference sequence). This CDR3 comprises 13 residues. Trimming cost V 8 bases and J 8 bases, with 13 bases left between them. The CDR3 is CASAPREDSPLHF. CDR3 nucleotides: TGTGCCAGCGCCCCTAGGGAGGATTCACCCCTCCACTTT.

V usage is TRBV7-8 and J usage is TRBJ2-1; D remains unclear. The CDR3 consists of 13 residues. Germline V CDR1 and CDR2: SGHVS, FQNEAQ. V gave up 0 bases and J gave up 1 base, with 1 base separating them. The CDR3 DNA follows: TGTGCCAGCAGCTTAGCTTCCTACAATGAGCAGTTCTTC. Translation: CASSLASYNEQFF. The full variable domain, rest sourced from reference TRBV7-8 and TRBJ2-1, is GAGVSQSPRYKVAKRGQDVALRCDPISGHVSLFWYQQALGQGPEFLTYFQNEAQLDKSGLPSDRFFAERPEGSVSTLKIQRTQQEDSAVYLCASSLASYNEQFFGPGTRLTVL.

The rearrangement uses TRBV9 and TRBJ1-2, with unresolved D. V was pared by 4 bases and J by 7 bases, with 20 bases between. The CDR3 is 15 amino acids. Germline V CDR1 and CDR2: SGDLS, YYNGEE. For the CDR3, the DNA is TGTGCCAGCAGCCCGATTGTGGGTCCCGCGGGTGGCTACACCTTC. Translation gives CASSPIVGPAGGYTF.

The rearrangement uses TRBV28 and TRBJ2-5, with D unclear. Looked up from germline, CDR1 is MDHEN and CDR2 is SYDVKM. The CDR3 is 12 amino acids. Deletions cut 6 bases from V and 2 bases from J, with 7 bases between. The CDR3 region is CASRTYQETQYF. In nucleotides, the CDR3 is TGTGCCAGCAGGACATATCAAGAGACCCAGTACTTC. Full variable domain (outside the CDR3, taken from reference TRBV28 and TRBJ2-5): DVKVTQSSRYLVKRTGEKVFLECVQDMDHENMFWYRQDPGLGLRLIYFSYDVKMKEKGDIPEGYSVSREKKERFSLILESASTNQTSMYLCASRTYQETQYFGPGTRLLVL.

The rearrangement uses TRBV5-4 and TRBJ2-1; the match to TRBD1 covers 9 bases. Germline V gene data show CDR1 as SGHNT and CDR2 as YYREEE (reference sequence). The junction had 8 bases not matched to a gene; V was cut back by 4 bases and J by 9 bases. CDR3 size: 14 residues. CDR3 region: CASSPRDRVGEQFF. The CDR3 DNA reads TGTGCCAGCAGCCCCCGGGACAGGGTTGGTGAGCAGTTCTTC.

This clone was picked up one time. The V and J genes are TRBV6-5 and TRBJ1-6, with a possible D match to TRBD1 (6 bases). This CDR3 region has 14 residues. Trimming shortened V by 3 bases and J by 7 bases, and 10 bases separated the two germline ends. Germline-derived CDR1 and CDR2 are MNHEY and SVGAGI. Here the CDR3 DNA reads TGTGCCAGCAGTTATTCCCAGGGGAATTCACCCCTCCACTTT. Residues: CASSYSQGNSPLHF.

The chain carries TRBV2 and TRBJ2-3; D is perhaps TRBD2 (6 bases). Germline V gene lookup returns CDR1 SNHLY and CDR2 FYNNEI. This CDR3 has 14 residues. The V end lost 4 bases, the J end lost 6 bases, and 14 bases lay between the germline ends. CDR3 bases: TGTGCCAGCAGTGTAACGGGAGTTGGGGATACGCAGTATTTT. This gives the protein CASSVTGVGDTQYF.

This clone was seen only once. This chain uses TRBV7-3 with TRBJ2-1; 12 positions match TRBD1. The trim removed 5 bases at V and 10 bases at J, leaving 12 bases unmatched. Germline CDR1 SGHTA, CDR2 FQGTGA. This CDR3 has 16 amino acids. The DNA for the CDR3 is TGTGCCAGCAGCCAGTCGCCGGGACAGGGGGCGAGAGAGCAGTTCTTC. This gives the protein CASSQSPGQGAREQFF. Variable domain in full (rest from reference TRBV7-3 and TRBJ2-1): GAGVSQTPSNKVTEKGKYVELRCDPISGHTALYWYRQSLGQGPEFLIYFQGTGAADDSGLPNDRFFAVRPEGSVSTLKIQRTERGDSAVYLCASSQSPGQGAREQFFGPGTRLTVL.

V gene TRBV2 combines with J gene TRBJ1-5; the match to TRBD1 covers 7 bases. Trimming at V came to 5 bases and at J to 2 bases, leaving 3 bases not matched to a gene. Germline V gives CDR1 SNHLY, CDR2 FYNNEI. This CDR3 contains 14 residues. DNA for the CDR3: TGTGCCAGCAGTTGGACAGGAGGCAATCAGCCCCAGCATTTT. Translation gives CASSWTGGNQPQHF.

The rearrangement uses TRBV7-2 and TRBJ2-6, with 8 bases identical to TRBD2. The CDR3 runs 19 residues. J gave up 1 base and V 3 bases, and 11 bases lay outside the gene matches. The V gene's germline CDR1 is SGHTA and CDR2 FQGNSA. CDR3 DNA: TGTGCCAGCAGCTTTACCCTTAGCGGGATTCTGTCTGGGGCCAACGTCCTGACTTTC. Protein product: CASSFTLSGILSGANVLTF.

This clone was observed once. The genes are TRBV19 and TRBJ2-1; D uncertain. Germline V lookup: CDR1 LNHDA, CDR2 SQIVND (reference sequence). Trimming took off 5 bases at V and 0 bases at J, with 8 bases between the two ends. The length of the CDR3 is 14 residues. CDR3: CASSFQLSYNEQFF. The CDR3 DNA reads TGTGCCAGTAGTTTTCAACTCTCCTACAATGAGCAGTTCTTC.

CDR3 in DNA: TGTGCCAGCAGGTTGGGTGGATCTGGAAACACCATATATTTT. Residues: CASRLGGSGNTIYF. This chain connects TRBV28 to TRBJ1-3; D unclear. Deletions cut 6 bases from V and 1 base from J, with 10 bases between. This CDR3 has 14 residues. Germline-derived CDR1 and CDR2 are MDHEN and SYDVKM.

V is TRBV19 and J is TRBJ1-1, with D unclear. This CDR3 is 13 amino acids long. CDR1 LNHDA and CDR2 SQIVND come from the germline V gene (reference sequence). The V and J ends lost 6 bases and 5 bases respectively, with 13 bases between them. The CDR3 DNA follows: TGTGCCAGTAGCTCTGCCAGAGGTACTGAAGCTTTCTTT. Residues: CASSSARGTEAFF.

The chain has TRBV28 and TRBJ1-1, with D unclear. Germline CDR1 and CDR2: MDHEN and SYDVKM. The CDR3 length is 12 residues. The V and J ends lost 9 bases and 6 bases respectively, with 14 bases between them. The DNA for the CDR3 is TGTGCCAGTGTGGAAAGGACTGCTGAAGCTTTCTTT. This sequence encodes CASVERTAEAFF.

The CDR3 is CASSDNARGDQPQHF. CDR3 bases: TGTGCCAGCAGCGATAACGCCAGGGGCGATCAGCCCCAGCATTTT. This chain connects TRBV3-1 (or the pseudogene TRBV3-2) to TRBJ1-5, with a possible D match to TRBD1 (6 bases). The CDR3 loop spans 15 amino acids. Germline V gene sequence: CDR1 LGHDT, CDR2 YNNKEL (reference sequence). With 5 bases removed from V and 5 bases from J, the gap between germline ends came to 16 bases.

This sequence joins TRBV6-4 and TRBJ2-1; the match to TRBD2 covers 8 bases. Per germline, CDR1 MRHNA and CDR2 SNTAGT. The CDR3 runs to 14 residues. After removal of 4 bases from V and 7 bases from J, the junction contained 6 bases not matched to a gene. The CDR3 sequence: CASSGSGALNEQFF. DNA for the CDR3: TGTGCCAGCAGTGGTAGCGGGGCCCTTAATGAGCAGTTCTTC.

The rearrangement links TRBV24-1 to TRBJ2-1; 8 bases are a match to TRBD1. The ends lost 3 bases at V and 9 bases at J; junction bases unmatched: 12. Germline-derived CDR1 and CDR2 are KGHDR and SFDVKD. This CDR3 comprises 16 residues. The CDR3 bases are TGTGCCACCAGTGATCGCCTGGGACAGGCGAGGGGTGAGCAGTTCTTC. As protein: CATSDRLGQARGEQFF.

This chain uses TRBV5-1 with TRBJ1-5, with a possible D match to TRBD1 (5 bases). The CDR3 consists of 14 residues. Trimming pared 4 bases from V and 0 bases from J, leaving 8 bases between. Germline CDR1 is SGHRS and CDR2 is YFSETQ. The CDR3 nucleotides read TGCGCCAGCAGCCCGCAGGGTAGCAATCAGCCCCAGCATTTT. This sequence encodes CASSPQGSNQPQHF.

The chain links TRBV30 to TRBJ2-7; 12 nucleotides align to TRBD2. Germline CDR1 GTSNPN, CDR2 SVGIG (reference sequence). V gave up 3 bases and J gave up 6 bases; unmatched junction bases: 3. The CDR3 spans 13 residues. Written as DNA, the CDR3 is TGTGCCTGGAGACTGACTAGCGGGAGCGAGCAGTACTTC. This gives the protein CAWRLTSGSEQYF.

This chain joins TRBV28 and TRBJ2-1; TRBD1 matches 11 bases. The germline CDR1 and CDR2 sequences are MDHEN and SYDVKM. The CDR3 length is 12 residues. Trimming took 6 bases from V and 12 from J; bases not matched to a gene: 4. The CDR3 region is CASSPGTGGQFF. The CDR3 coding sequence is TGTGCCAGCAGCCCTGGGACAGGGGGGCAGTTCTTC.

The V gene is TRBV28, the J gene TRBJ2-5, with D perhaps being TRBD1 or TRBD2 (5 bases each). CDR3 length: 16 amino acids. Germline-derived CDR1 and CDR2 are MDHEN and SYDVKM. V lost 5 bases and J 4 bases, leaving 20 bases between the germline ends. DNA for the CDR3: TGTGCCAGCAGTCCTCTGGGGCAGGGAGATGGAGAGACCCAGTACTTC. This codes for CASSPLGQGDGETQYF.

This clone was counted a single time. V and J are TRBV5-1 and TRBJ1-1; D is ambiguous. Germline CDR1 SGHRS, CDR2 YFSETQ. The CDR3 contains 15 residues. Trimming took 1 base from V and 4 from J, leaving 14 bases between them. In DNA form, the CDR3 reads TGCGCCAGCAGCTTGTCCCCAGTCTCGGGCACTGAAGCTTTCTTT. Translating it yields CASSLSPVSGTEAFF. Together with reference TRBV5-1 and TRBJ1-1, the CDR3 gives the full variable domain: KAGVTQTPRYLIKTRGQQVTLSCSPISGHRSVSWYQQTPGQGLQFLFEYFSETQRNKGNFPGRFSGRQFSNSRSEMNVSTLELGDSALYLCASSLSPVSGTEAFFGQGTRLTVV.